The rows below give T cell receptor beta chains drawn from one sample of a study of blood T cells in healthy people across ages. In TCRdb, the 5' RACE reads were re-called with MiXCR into one record per CDR3 protein. Of fewer than 750,000 distinct CDR3 sequences detected, around 50% appear once; the ten largest clones hold around 25%. Specimen: blood. All receptors derive from a man aged 80 or over in good health. CDR3s include the opening cysteine and the closing phenylalanine or tryptophan. The D gene is left open where the match is weak. Clone size, where shown, is once, few, many, or a class for clones that have expanded.

-	TRBD1	TRBV6-2/TRBV6-3	TRBJ2-1	CASSYPDRNEQFF	TGTGCCAGCAGTTACCCGGACAGGAATGAGCAGTTCTTC
few	-	TRBV20-1	TRBJ1-4	CSAKRDELFF	TGCAGTGCTAAACGGGACGAACTGTTTTTT
-	-	TRBV4-3	TRBJ1-4	CASSHHRARATNEKLFF	TGCGCCAGCAGCCACCACCGGGCCCGGGCAACTAATGAAAAACTGTTTTTT
-	-	TRBV5-5	TRBJ2-2	CASSLVASRDTGELFF	TGTGCCAGCAGCTTGGTGGCTAGCCGAGACACCGGGGAGCTGTTTTTT
few	-	TRBV20-1	TRBJ2-1	CSARLQEQFF	TGCAGTGCTAGATTGCAGGAGCAGTTCTTC
-	-	TRBV18	TRBJ2-7	CASSRSGGSRTTYEQYF	TGTGCCAGCTCGCGTTCTGGGGGCTCAAGGACGACCTACGAGCAGTACTTC
-	-	TRBV9	TRBJ2-6	CASSRAGSGANVLTF	TGTGCCAGCAGCCGTGCAGGGTCTGGGGCCAACGTCCTGACTTTC
-	TRBD1	TRBV12-3/TRBV12-4	TRBJ1-4	CASRRRGTGGDEKLFF	TGTGCCAGCAGGCGCAGGGGGACTGGAGGAGATGAAAAACTGTTTTTT
-	-	TRBV14	TRBJ2-7	CASSQVTEQYF	TGTGCCAGCAGCCAAGTCACCGAGCAGTACTTC
few	TRBD1	TRBV20-1	TRBJ2-1	CSARHDEGAYEQFF	TGCAGTGCTCGACACGATGAGGGGGCATATGAGCAGTTCTTC
-	TRBD2	TRBV20-1	TRBJ2-3	CSAPKRGVTDTQYF	TGCAGTGCACCTAAGCGGGGGGTCACAGATACGCAGTATTTT
few	-	TRBV7-2	TRBJ1-6	CASSSSIGSSPLHF	TGTGCCAGCAGCTCATCTATCGGGAGCTCACCCCTCCACTTT
-	-	TRBV18	TRBJ2-4	CASSPGTTAEQYF	TGTGCCAGCTCACCGGGGACAACCGCTGAGCAGTACTTC
-	-	TRBV7-8	TRBJ1-6	CASSLAGDYNSPLHF	TGTGCCAGCAGCTTAGCGGGGGACTATAATTCACCCCTCCACTTT
-	TRBD2	TRBV5-1	TRBJ2-7	CASSPGSGRSEQYF	TGCGCCAGCAGCCCCGGGAGCGGGAGAAGCGAGCAGTACTTC
-	TRBD2	TRBV24-1	TRBJ2-1	CATSAVAGSSYNEQFF	TGTGCCACCAGTGCCGTAGCGGGCAGCTCCTACAATGAGCAGTTCTTC
few	TRBD2	TRBV20-1	TRBJ2-5	CSARPSRHSGRARETQYF	TGCAGTGCTAGACCTTCTCGCCATAGCGGGAGGGCCAGAGAGACCCAGTACTTC
-	TRBD2	TRBV27	TRBJ2-1	CASSLLAGGPTNEQFF	TGTGCCAGCAGTTTACTAGCGGGAGGACCAACTAATGAGCAGTTCTTC
-	TRBD1	TRBV7-9	TRBJ1-4	CASSGPGQGSQKLFF	TGTGCCAGCAGCGGACCGGGACAGGGGTCCCAAAAACTGTTTTTT
many	-	TRBV6-6	TRBJ2-5	CASSYATETQYF	TGTGCCAGCAGTTACGCCACGGAGACCCAGTACTTC
-	-	TRBV7-2	TRBJ2-7	CASSSLDSMYEQYF	TGTGCCAGCAGCTCCCTGGACAGCATGTACGAGCAGTACTTC
-	TRBD2	TRBV9	TRBJ2-2	CASSAGLAGGTGELFF	TGTGCCAGCAGCGCCGGACTAGCGGGAGGCACCGGGGAGCTGTTTTTT
few	TRBD2	TRBV4-1	TRBJ2-3	CASSHLLAGVLPSTDTQYF	TGCGCCAGCAGCCACCTGCTAGCGGGAGTCCTCCCATCCACAGATACGCAGTATTTT
-	TRBD1	TRBV2	TRBJ2-7	CASSPTLKGATVYEQYF	TGTGCCAGCAGTCCTACACTAAAGGGGGCGACTGTCTACGAGCAGTACTTC
-	TRBD2	TRBV5-1	TRBJ2-3	CASSLALLPSGRLPDTQYF	TGCGCCAGCAGCTTGGCCCTACTGCCTAGCGGGAGACTACCAGATACGCAGTATTTT
few	TRBD2	TRBV7-9	TRBJ2-1	CASSVAGGGNEQFF	TGTGCCAGCAGCGTAGCGGGAGGAGGGAATGAGCAGTTCTTC
few	-	TRBV4-3	TRBJ2-1	CASSQQGWAYNEQFF	TGCGCCAGCAGCCAACAGGGGTGGGCCTACAATGAGCAGTTCTTC
once	-	TRBV5-5	TRBJ1-4	CASSVEAEEKLFF	TGTGCCAGCAGCGTGGAGGCAGAAGAAAAACTGTTTTTT
once	-	TRBV6-2/TRBV6-3	TRBJ2-7	CASSYIPKPYEQYF	TGTGCCAGCAGTTACATACCCAAACCCTACGAGCAGTACTTC
-	-	TRBV29-1	TRBJ2-1	CSVEALTYNEQFF	TGCAGCGTTGAGGCTCTTACCTACAATGAGCAGTTCTTC
-	-	TRBV7-2	TRBJ2-2	CASSLRRGTGELFF	TGTGCCAGCAGCTTGCGGAGAGGAACCGGGGAGCTGTTTTTT
-	TRBD2	TRBV7-2	TRBJ2-3	CASSFQGLAGSDTQYF	TGTGCCAGCAGCTTCCAAGGACTAGCGGGGTCAGATACGCAGTATTTT
-	-	TRBV7-9	TRBJ1-5	CASSLNVAQPQHF	TGTGCCAGCAGCTTAAATGTGGCTCAGCCCCAGCATTTT
-	-	TRBV14	TRBJ2-4	CASSQVSATAQYF	TGTGCCAGCAGCCAAGTATCAGCTACGGCGCAGTACTTC
many	TRBD2	TRBV6-5	TRBJ2-7	CASSYSRTRTEQYF	TGTGCCAGCAGTTACTCAAGGACTAGAACCGAGCAGTACTTC
-	-	TRBV7-2	TRBJ2-7	CASSLASASPYEQYF	TGTGCCAGCAGCTTAGCTAGCGCCTCTCCCTACGAGCAGTACTTC
-	TRBD2	TRBV20-1	TRBJ2-3	CSARAPPPNRLADFTDTQYF	TGCAGTGCTAGAGCTCCCCCCCCTAATAGACTAGCGGACTTCACAGATACGCAGTATTTT
-	TRBD2	TRBV24-1	TRBJ2-3	CATSDSSGGPADTQYF	TGTGCCACCAGTGATTCCTCGGGGGGGCCGGCAGATACGCAGTATTTT
-	TRBD1	TRBV20-1	TRBJ2-3	CSARAGQGETDTQYF	TGCAGTGCTAGGGCGGGCCAGGGGGAGACAGATACGCAGTATTTT
few	TRBD2	TRBV7-2	TRBJ2-5	CASSLSPAGYQETQYF	TGTGCCAGCAGCTTAAGCCCAGCGGGGTACCAAGAGACCCAGTACTTC
-	-	TRBV4-3	TRBJ2-5	CASSRDGSRRYQETQYF	TGCGCCAGCAGCCGAGACGGTAGTCGTAGGTACCAAGAGACCCAGTACTTC
few	TRBD2	TRBV20-1	TRBJ2-3	CSAPGTSRTDTQYF	TGCAGTGCTCCCGGGACTAGCCGCACAGATACGCAGTATTTT
-	TRBD2	TRBV20-1	TRBJ2-7	CSGRGLAGGSYEQYF	TGCAGTGGAAGGGGCCTGGCGGGGGGCTCCTACGAGCAGTACTTC
-	-	TRBV9	TRBJ1-1	CASMAVNTEAFF	TGTGCCAGCATGGCAGTGAACACTGAAGCTTTCTTT
-	-	TRBV20-1	TRBJ1-2	CSARDEGYGYTF	TGCAGTGCTAGAGACGAGGGTTATGGCTACACCTTC
few	TRBD1	TRBV7-2	TRBJ2-1	CASSLRDRGSHEQFF	TGTGCCAGCAGCTTAAGGGACAGGGGGAGCCATGAGCAGTTCTTC
-	-	TRBV30	TRBJ2-2	CAWSVYSNTGELFF	TGTGCCTGGAGTGTTTACAGCAACACCGGGGAGCTGTTTTTT
-	TRBD2	TRBV25-1	TRBJ2-3	CASSGTSGGEPDTQYF	TGTGCCAGCAGTGGGACTAGCGGGGGGGAGCCAGATACGCAGTATTTT
-	-	TRBV7-3	TRBJ2-3	CASSLRDPRTDTQYF	TGTGCCAGCAGCCTTAGGGACCCGCGCACAGATACGCAGTATTTT
-	-	TRBV7-2	TRBJ1-2	CASTKQGNYGYTF	TGTGCCAGCACCAAACAGGGAAACTATGGCTACACCTTC
-	-	TRBV28	TRBJ2-6	CASSFWADYSGANVLTF	TGTGCCAGCAGTTTCTGGGCCGACTACTCTGGGGCCAACGTCCTGACTTTC
few	-	TRBV20-1	TRBJ1-1	CSAETNTEAFF	TGCAGTGCTGAGACAAACACTGAAGCTTTCTTT
-	TRBD2	TRBV29-1	TRBJ2-1	CSVLQGSGGFNEQFF	TGCAGCGTTCTACAGGGGAGCGGGGGGTTCAATGAGCAGTTCTTC